This is a list of T cell receptor beta chains from one sample in a study of CD8 T cells in Susac syndrome. TCRdb recomputed calls from the immunoSEQ multiplex PCR reads with MiXCR, one row per CDR3 protein. The sample contains 85,000 to 130,000 distinct CDR3 sequences, roughly 94% of which appear only once. Material for sequencing was CD8+ T cells from PBMCs. These receptors all stem from a human donor with Susac syndrome. The CDR3 runs from the conserved cysteine through the conserved F or W. Fields, in order: V gene, J gene, CDR3 protein.

v_call: TRBV20-1
j_call: TRBJ2-7
cdr3_aa: CSARDETGGHEQYF

v_call: TRBV20-1
j_call: TRBJ2-3
cdr3_aa: CSANGGLDSTDTQFF

v_call: TRBV5-1
j_call: TRBJ2-1
cdr3_aa: CASSDGTGGWDEQFF

v_call: TRBV12-3/TRBV12-4
j_call: TRBJ1-2
cdr3_aa: CASSPERHYGYTF

v_call: TRBV20-1
j_call: TRBJ2-3
cdr3_aa: CSARQTWGADTQYF

v_call: TRBV18
j_call: TRBJ1-5
cdr3_aa: CASSPVGDNQPQHF

v_call: TRBV3-1
j_call: TRBJ2-1
cdr3_aa: CASSPDREGNEQFF

v_call: TRBV20-1
j_call: TRBJ2-7
cdr3_aa: CSAQGAADYEQYF

v_call: TRBV29-1
j_call: TRBJ1-1
cdr3_aa: CSGRDQLTEAFF

v_call: TRBV13
j_call: TRBJ1-1
cdr3_aa: CASSSTGGQGGTEAFF

v_call: TRBV5-1
j_call: TRBJ2-1
cdr3_aa: CASSLKGIEQFF

v_call: TRBV9
j_call: TRBJ2-5
cdr3_aa: CASSESGARETQYF

v_call: TRBV14
j_call: TRBJ2-7
cdr3_aa: CASGDNEQYF

v_call: TRBV7-9
j_call: TRBJ2-7
cdr3_aa: CASSLLGRPYEQYF

v_call: TRBV15
j_call: TRBJ2-7
cdr3_aa: CATSRARTGDYEQYF

v_call: TRBV15
j_call: TRBJ1-5
cdr3_aa: CATSTTGLSNQPQHF

v_call: TRBV4-3
j_call: TRBJ2-2
cdr3_aa: CASSQDWTSGGRELFF

v_call: TRBV7-2
j_call: TRBJ2-5
cdr3_aa: CASSLLRRETQYF

v_call: TRBV5-6
j_call: TRBJ1-1
cdr3_aa: CASSLAGTGRNTEAFF

v_call: TRBV29-1
j_call: TRBJ1-1
cdr3_aa: CSVAYNTEAFF

v_call: TRBV19
j_call: TRBJ2-1
cdr3_aa: CASEPTRSSYNEQFF

v_call: TRBV7-9
j_call: TRBJ2-1
cdr3_aa: CASSLSGPTPYNEQFF

v_call: TRBV3-1
j_call: TRBJ1-2
cdr3_aa: CASSDVGSPGGYTF

v_call: TRBV27
j_call: TRBJ1-1
cdr3_aa: CASRTPTEAFF

v_call: TRBV20-1
j_call: TRBJ2-7
cdr3_aa: CSAPYPGGGTYEQYF

v_call: TRBV20-1
j_call: TRBJ1-2
cdr3_aa: CSARDPWMRNGYTF

v_call: TRBV13
j_call: TRBJ1-5
cdr3_aa: CASSLARVNQPQHF

v_call: TRBV12-3/TRBV12-4
j_call: TRBJ2-1
cdr3_aa: CASSSRLAPYNEQFF

v_call: TRBV25-1
j_call: TRBJ1-1
cdr3_aa: CASRLGGASTEAFF

v_call: TRBV27
j_call: TRBJ2-1
cdr3_aa: CASRLTRSNEQFF

v_call: TRBV7-7
j_call: TRBJ2-1
cdr3_aa: CASSYSGGASEQFF

v_call: TRBV12-3/TRBV12-4
j_call: TRBJ2-3
cdr3_aa: CASSLAAGGGTDTQYF

v_call: TRBV6-2/TRBV6-3
j_call: TRBJ1-6
cdr3_aa: CASGTPLHF

v_call: TRBV15
j_call: TRBJ2-2
cdr3_aa: CATADGTGELFF

v_call: TRBV19
j_call: TRBJ2-7
cdr3_aa: CASSPSSRGREQYF

v_call: TRBV3-1
j_call: TRBJ2-2
cdr3_aa: CASLGRGPNTGELFF

v_call: TRBV20-1
j_call: TRBJ2-1
cdr3_aa: CSATTSGLGLNEQFF

v_call: TRBV7-9
j_call: TRBJ1-2
cdr3_aa: CASSIAPGATNYGYTF

v_call: TRBV3-1
j_call: TRBJ2-7
cdr3_aa: CASSQIGTPLENF

v_call: TRBV7-9
j_call: TRBJ1-1
cdr3_aa: CAGSGDGNTEAFF